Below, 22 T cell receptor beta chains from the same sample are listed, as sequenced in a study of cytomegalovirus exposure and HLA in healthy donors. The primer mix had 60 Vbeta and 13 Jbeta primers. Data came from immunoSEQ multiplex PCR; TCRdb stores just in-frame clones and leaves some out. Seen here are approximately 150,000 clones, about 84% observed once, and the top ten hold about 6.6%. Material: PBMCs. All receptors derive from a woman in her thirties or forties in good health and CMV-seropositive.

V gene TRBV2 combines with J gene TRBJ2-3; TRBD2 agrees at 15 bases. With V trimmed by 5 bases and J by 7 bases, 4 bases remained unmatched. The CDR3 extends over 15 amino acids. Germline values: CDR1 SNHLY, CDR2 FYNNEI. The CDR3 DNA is TGTGCCAGCAGTACCGGGACTAGCGGGAGGAATACGCAGTATTTT. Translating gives CASSTGTSGRNTQYF.

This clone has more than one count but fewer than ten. The CDR3 loop reads CASSRSSGFQYF. The DNA for the CDR3 is TGTGCCAGCAGCCGTTCTAGCGGGTTTCAGTACTTC. The J gene is TRBJ2-4, the V gene TRBV5-6; 8 nucleotides match TRBD2. V was clipped by 4 bases and J by 11 bases; unmatched bases: 5. The CDR3 runs 12 residues. CDR1 SGHDT and CDR2 YYEEEE come from the germline V gene.

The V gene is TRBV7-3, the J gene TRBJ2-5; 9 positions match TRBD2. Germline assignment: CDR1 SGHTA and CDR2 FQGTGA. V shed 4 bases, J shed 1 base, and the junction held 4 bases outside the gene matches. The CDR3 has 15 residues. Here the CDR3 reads CASSSLAGPQETQYF. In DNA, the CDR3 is TGTGCCAGCAGCTCTCTAGCGGGACCCCAAGAGACCCAGTACTTC.

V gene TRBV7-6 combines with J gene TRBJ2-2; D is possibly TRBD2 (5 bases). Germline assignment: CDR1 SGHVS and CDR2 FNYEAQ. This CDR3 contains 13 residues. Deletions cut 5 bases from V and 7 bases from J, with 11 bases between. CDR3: CASSTRGFGELFF. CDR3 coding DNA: TGTGCCAGCAGCACAAGAGGGTTCGGGGAGCTGTTTTTT.

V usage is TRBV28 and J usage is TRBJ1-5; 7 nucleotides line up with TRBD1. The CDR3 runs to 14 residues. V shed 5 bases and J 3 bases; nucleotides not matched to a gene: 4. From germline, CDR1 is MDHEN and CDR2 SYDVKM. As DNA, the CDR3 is TGTGCCAGCAGTCCGGGACAGTTCAATCAGCCCCAGCATTTT. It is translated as CASSPGQFNQPQHF.

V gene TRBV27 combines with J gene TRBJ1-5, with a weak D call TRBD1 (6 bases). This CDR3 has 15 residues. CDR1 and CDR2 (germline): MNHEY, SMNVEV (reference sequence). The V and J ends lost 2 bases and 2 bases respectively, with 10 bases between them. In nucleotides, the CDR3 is TGTGCCAGCAGTTTAGGGTCAGGGGGCAATCAGCCCCAGCATTTT. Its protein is CASSLGSGGNQPQHF.

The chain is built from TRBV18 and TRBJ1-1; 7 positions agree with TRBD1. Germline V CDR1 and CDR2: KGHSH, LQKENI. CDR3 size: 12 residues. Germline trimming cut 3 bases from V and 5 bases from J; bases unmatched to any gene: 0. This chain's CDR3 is CASSPDRTEAFF. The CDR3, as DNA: TGTGCCAGCTCACCGGACAGGACTGAAGCTTTCTTT.

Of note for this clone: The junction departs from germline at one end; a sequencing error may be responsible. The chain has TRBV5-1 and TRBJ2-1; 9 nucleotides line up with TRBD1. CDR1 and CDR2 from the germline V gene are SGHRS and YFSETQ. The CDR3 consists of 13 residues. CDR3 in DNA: TGCGCCAGCAGACAGGGGGCCGTGAATGAGCAGCTCTTC. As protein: CASRQGAVNEQLF.

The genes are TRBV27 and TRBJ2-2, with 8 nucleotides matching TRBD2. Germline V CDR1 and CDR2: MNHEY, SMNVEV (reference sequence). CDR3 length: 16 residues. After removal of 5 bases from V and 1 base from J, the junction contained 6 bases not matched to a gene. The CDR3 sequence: CASSVLAALNTGELFF. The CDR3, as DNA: TGTGCCAGCAGTGTACTAGCGGCCTTGAACACCGGGGAGCTGTTTTTT.

The CDR3 protein is CASRMNPGGRSTDTQYF. Here the CDR3 DNA reads TGTGCCAGCAGAATGAACCCAGGCGGGCGAAGCACAGATACGCAGTATTTT. The chain recombines TRBV9 with TRBJ2-3; weak D call: TRBD2 (5 bases). This CDR3 is built from 17 residues. Trimming stripped 5 bases from V and 0 bases from J, with 19 bases between. The germline V gene encodes CDR1 SGDLS and CDR2 YYNGEE.

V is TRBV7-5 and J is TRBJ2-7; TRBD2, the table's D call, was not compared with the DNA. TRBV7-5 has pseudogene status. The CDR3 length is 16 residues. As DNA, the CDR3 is TGTGCCAGAAGCTTAGCGCCGGGACTCGTATCCTACGAGCAGTACTTC. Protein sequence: CARSLAPGLVSYEQYF.

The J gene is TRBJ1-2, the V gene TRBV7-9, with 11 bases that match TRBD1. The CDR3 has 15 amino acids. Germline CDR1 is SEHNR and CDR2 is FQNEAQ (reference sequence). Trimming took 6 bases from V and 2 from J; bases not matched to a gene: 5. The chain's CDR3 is CASRLGTGGNYGYTF. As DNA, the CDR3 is TGTGCCAGCAGACTCGGGACAGGGGGGAACTATGGCTACACCTTC.

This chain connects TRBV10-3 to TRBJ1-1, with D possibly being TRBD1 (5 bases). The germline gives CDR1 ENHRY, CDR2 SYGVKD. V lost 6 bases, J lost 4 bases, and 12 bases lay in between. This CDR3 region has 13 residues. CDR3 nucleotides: TGTGCCATCAGCACCAACCAGGGCACTGAAGCTTTCTTT. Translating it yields CAISTNQGTEAFF.

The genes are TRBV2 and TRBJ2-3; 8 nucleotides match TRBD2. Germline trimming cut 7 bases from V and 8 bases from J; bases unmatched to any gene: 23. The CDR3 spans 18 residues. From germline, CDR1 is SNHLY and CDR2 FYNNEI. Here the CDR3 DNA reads TGTGCCAGCAAAGGCCCGAGGGGAGGGACTAGTTTTCCCGCTACGCAGTATTTT. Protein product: CASKGPRGGTSFPATQYF.

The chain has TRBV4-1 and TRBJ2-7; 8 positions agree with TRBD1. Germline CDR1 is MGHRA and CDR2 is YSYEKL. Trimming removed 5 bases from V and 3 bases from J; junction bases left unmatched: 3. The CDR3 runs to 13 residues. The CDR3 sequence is CASSSDRGYEQYF. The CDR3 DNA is TGCGCCAGCAGCAGTGACAGGGGCTACGAGCAGTACTTC.

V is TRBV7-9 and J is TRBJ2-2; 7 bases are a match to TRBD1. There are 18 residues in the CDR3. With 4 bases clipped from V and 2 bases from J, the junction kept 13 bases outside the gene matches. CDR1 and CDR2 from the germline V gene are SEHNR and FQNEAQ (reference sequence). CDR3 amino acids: CASSSPQGQQFNTGELFF. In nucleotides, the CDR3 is TGTGCCAGCAGCTCCCCGCAGGGACAGCAATTCAACACCGGGGAGCTGTTTTTT.

Here the CDR3 reads CASGAAASTDTQYF. In nucleotides, the CDR3 is TGTGCCAGCGGGGCAGCTGCTAGCACAGATACGCAGTATTTT. V gene TRBV11-3 combines with J gene TRBJ2-3; D may be TRBD1 (5 bases). Germline V lookup: CDR1 SGHNT, CDR2 YENEEA. Trimming stripped 8 bases from V and 0 bases from J, with 12 bases between. CDR3 length: 14 residues.

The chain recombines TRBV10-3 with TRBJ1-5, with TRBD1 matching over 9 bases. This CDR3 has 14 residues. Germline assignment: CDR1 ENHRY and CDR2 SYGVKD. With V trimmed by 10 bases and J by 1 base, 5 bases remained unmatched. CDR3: CATRDRESNQPQHF. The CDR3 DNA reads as TGTGCCACTAGGGACAGGGAGAGCAATCAGCCCCAGCATTTT.

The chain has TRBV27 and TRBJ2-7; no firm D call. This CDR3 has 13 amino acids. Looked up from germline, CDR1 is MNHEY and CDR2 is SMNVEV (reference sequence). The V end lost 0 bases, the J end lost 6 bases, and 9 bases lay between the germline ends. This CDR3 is CASSLSAGVEQYF. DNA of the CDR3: TGTGCCAGCAGTTTATCGGCCGGAGTCGAGCAGTACTTC.

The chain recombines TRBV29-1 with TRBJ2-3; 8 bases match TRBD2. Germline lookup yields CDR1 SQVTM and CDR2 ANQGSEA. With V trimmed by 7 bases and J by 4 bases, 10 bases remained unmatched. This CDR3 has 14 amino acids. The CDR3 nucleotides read TGCAGCGCCGGAGCGGGGGAGGTCGCAGATACGCAGTATTTT. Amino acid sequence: CSAGAGEVADTQYF.

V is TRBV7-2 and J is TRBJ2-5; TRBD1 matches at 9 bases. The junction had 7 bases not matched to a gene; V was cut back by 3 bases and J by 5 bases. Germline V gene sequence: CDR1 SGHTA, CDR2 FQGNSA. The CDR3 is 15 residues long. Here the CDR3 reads CASSFAGQGGETQYF. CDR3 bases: TGTGCCAGCAGCTTCGCGGGACAGGGTGGCGAGACCCAGTACTTC.

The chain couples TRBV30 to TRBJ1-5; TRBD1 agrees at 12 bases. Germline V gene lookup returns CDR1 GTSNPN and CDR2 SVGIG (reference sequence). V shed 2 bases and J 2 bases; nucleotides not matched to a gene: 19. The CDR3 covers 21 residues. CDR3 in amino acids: CAWSRGWDRGLRAVGNQPQHF. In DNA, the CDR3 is TGTGCCTGGAGTCGGGGTTGGGACAGGGGGCTTCGGGCGGTGGGCAATCAGCCCCAGCATTTT.